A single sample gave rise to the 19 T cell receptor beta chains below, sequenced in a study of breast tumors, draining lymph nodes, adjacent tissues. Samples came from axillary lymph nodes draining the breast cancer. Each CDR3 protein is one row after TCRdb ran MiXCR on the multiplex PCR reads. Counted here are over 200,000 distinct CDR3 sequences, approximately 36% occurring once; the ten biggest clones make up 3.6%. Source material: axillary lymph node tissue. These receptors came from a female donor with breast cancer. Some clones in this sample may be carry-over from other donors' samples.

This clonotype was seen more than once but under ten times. This CDR3 is CASSPYLIGNGYTF. The CDR3 DNA sequence: TGTGCCAGCAGCCCATACCTGATTGGGAATGGCTACACCTTC. The chain recombines TRBV7-2 with TRBJ1-2; no definite D call. Germline values: CDR1 SGHTA, CDR2 FQGNSA. CDR3 length: 14 amino acids. V was trimmed by 5 bases and J by 6 bases, leaving 16 bases between them.

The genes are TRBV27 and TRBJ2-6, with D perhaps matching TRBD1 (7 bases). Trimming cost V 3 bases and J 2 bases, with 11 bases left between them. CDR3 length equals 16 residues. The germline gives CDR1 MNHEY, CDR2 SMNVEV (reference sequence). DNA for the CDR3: TGTGCCAGCAGTTTTTTCAGGGGGGCTGGGGCCAACGTCCTGACTTTC. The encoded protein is CASSFFRGAGANVLTF.

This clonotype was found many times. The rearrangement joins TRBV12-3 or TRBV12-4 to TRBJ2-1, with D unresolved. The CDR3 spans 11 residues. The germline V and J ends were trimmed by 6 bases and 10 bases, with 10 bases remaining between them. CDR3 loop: CASSPSYEQFF. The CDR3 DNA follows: TGTGCCAGCAGCCCCTCGTACGAGCAGTTCTTC.

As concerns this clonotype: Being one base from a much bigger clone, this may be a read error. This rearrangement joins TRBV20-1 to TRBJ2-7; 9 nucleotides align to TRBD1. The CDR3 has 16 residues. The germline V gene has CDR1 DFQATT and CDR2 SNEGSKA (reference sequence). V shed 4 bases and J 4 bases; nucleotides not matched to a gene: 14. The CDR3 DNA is TGCAGTGCTATTCGGTCGGGACAGGGAGCCGGGTACGAGCAGTACTTC. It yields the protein CSAIRSGQGAGYEQYF.

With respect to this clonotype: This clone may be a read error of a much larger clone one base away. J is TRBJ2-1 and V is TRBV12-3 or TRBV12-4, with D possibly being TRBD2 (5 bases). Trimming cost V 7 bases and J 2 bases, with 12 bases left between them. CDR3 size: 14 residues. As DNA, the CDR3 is TGTGCCAGCACATCTAGCTGGCCCTACAATGAGCAGTTCTTC. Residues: CASTSSWPYNEQFF.

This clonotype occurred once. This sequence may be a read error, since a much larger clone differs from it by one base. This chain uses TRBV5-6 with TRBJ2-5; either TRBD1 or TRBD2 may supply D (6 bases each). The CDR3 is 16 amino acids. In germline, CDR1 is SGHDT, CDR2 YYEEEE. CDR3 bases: TGTGCCAGCAGCTTGGAGTATCGGGGGCCGGGAGAGGCCCAGTACTTC. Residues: CASSLEYRGPGEAQYF.

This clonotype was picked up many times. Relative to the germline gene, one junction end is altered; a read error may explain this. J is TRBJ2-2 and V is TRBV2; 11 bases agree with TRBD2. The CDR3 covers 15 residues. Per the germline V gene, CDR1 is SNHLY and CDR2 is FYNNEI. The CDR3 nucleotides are TGTGCCACCAGTTCTGGACTAGCGGGCACCGGGGAGCTGTTTTTT. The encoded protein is CATSSGLAGTGELFF.

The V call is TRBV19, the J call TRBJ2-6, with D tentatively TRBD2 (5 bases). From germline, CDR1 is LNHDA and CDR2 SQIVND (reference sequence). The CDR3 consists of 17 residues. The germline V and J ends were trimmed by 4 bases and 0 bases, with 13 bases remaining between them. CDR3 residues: CASSTDFANSGANVLTF. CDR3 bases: TGTGCCAGTAGTACGGACTTCGCGAACTCTGGGGCCAACGTCCTGACTTTC.

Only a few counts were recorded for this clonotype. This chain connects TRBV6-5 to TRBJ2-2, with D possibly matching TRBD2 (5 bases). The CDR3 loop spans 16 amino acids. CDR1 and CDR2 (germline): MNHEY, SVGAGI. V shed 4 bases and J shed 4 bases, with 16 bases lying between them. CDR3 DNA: TGTGCCAGCAGTTTATCCGGGAAGGGAGCCACCGGGGAGCTGTTTTTT. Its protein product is CASSLSGKGATGELFF.

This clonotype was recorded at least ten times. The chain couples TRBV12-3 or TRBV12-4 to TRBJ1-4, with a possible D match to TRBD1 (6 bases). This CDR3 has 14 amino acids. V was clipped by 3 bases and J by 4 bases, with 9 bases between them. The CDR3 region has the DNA TGTGCCAGCAGTTTCCAGGGGTTTAATGAAAAACTGTTTTTT. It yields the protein CASSFQGFNEKLFF.

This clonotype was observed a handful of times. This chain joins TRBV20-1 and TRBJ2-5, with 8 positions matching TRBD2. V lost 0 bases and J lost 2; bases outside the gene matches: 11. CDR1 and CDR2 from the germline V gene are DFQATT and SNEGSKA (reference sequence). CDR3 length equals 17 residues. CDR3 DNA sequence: TGCAGTGCTAGAGATTGGGGTAGCGGGACCCCTCAAGAGACCCAGTACTTC. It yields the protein CSARDWGSGTPQETQYF.

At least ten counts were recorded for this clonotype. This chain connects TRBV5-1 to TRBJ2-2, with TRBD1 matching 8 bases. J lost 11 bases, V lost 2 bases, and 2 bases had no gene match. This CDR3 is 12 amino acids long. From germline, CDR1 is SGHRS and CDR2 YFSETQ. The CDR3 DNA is TGCGCCAGCAGCTTACAGGGGGTCGAGCTGTTTTTT. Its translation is CASSLQGVELFF.

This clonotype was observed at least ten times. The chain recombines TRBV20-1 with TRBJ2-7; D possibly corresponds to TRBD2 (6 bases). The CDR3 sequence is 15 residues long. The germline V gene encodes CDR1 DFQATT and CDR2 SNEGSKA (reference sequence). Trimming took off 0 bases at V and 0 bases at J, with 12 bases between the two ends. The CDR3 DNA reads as TGCAGTGCTAGAGATTTCGCGGGGAGCTCCTACGAGCAGTACTTC. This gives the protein CSARDFAGSSYEQYF.

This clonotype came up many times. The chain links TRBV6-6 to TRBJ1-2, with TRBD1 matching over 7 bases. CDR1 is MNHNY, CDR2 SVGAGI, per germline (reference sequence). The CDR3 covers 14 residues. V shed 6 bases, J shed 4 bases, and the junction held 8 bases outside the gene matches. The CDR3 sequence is CASSTRQGGYGYTF. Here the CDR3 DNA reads TGTGCCAGCAGCACTAGACAGGGCGGCTATGGCTACACCTTC.

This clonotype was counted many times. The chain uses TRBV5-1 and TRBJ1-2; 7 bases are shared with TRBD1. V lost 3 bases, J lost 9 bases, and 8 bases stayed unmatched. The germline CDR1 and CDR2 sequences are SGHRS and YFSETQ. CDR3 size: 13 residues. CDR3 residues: CASSSTGQESYTF. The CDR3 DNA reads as TGCGCCAGCAGCTCTACCGGACAGGAGAGCTACACCTTC.

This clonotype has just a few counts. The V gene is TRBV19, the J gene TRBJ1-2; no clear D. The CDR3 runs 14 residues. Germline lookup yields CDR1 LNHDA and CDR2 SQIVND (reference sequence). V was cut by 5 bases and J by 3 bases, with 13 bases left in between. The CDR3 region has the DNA TGTGCCAGTAGTCGTATAGACCGGGACTATGGCTACACCTTC. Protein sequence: CASSRIDRDYGYTF.

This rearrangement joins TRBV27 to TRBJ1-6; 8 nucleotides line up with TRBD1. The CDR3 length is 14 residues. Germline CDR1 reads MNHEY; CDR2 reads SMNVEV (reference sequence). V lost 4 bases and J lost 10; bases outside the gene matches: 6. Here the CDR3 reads CASSSPGTGSPLHF. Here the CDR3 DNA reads TGTGCCAGCAGTTCCCCCGGGACAGGATCACCCCTCCACTTT.

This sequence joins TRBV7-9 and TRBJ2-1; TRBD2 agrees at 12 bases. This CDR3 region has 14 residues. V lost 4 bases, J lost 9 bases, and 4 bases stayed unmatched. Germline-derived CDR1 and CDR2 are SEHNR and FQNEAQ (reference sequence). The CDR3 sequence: CASSSTSGSGEQFF. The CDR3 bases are TGTGCCAGCAGCTCGACTAGCGGGAGTGGTGAGCAGTTCTTC.

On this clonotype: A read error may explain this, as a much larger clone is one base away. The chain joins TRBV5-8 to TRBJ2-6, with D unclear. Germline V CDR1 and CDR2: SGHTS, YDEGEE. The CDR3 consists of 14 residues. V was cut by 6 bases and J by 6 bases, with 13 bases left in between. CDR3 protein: CASTWGPAANVLTF. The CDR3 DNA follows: TGTGCCAGCACCTGGGGTCCTGCGGCCAACGTCCTGACTTTC.